This is a list of T cell receptor beta chains from one sample in a study of T cells in Graves' hyperthyroidism and ophthalmopathy. TCRdb itself ran the multiplex PCR reads through MiXCR, one entry per CDR3 protein. The sample includes 450,000 to 600,000 distinct CDR3 sequences, around 13% of them seen just once. Sequenced sample: blood. Receptors originate from a woman aged 40 to 50 with Graves' hyperthyroidism. The CDR3 runs from the conserved cysteine through the conserved F or W. A D gene is named only where the DNA matches it firmly. Clone size is stated in some rows and not others, as once, few, many or a class when expanded.

few	TRBV29-1	NA	TRBJ2-3	CSVAHSTDTQYF	TGCAGCGTTGCTCACTCCACAGATACGCAGTATTTT
many	TRBV9	TRBD2	TRBJ2-5	CASSRKFLAGGTGETQYF	TGTGCCAGCAGCCGCAAGTTCCTAGCGGGAGGGACGGGAGAGACCCAGTACTTC
many	TRBV11-2	NA	TRBJ2-7	CASSPGGVNTYEQYF	TGTGCCAGCAGCCCCGGCGGAGTTAATACCTACGAGCAGTACTTC
many	TRBV28	TRBD1	TRBJ1-5	CASSSGQGNNQPQHF	TGTGCCAGCAGTTCGGGACAGGGGAACAATCAGCCCCAGCATTTT
NA	TRBV10-1	NA	TRBJ2-6	CASSESGSGANVLTF	TGCGCCAGCAGTGAGTCGGGCAGTGGGGCCAACGTCCTGACTTTC
NA	TRBV2	NA	TRBJ2-1	CASSELSRQFF	TGTGCCAGCAGTGAACTGTCCCGTCAGTTCTTC
NA	TRBV5-8	NA	TRBJ2-4	CASSFIQGITLKPQYF	TGTGCCAGCAGCTTTATACAGGGAATAACCTTAAAGCCTCAGTACTTC
many	TRBV20-1	NA	TRBJ2-1	CSAPGTPPYNEQFF	TGCAGTGCTCCCGGGACCCCCCCCTACAATGAGCAGTTCTTC
many	TRBV30	NA	TRBJ1-1	CAWSVNSNTEAFF	TGTGCCTGGAGTGTTAATTCCAACACTGAAGCTTTCTTT
few	TRBV19	NA	TRBJ1-5	CASATAGVGEPQHF	TGTGCCAGCGCCACCGCTGGGGTTGGAGAGCCCCAGCATTTT
many	TRBV7-8	NA	TRBJ2-1	CASSLVIASGQFF	TGTGCCAGCAGCTTAGTAATAGCCTCGGGCCAGTTCTTC
few	TRBV27	NA	TRBJ2-6	CASTIGRTGKRAGANVLTF	TGTGCCAGCACCATCGGTCGAACAGGGAAGAGGGCTGGGGCCAACGTCCTGACTTTC
many	TRBV2	NA	TRBJ1-1	CASKDPLRTEAFF	TGTGCCAGCAAGGACCCCCTGCGAACTGAAGCTTTCTTT
many	TRBV20-1	NA	TRBJ2-7	CSAPKGHFSYEQYF	TGCAGTGCTCCCAAGGGACACTTCTCCTACGAGCAGTACTTC
many	TRBV10-2	TRBD1	TRBJ1-5	CASSGDRDQPQHF	TGCGCCAGCAGCGGCGACAGGGATCAGCCCCAGCATTTT
NA	TRBV6-5	TRBD1	TRBJ1-2	CASSYPQGGDYGYTF	TGTGCCAGCAGTTACCCCCAGGGGGGAGACTATGGCTACACCTTC
many	TRBV12-3/TRBV12-4	NA	TRBJ2-3	CASSLLQATDTQYF	TGTGCCAGCAGTTTACTTCAGGCCACAGATACGCAGTATTTT
NA	TRBV19	NA	TRBJ2-2	CASSRGLRTNTGELFF	TGTGCCAGTAGCCGAGGACTTCGGACGAACACCGGGGAGCTGTTTTTT
NA	TRBV2	NA	TRBJ2-7	CASHRDRGYEQYF	TGTGCCAGCCATAGAGACAGAGGTTACGAGCAGTACTTC
NA	TRBV20-1	NA	TRBJ2-7	CSARESVSYEQYF	TGCAGTGCTAGAGAGTCAGTCTCCTACGAGCAGTACTTC
many	TRBV28	NA	TRBJ1-1	CASSLFGRTEAFF	TGTGCCAGCAGTTTATTCGGTAGGACTGAAGCTTTCTTT
many	TRBV27	NA	TRBJ2-3	CASSRDYWVLTDTQYF	TGTGCCAGCAGTCGAGACTATTGGGTACTCACAGATACGCAGTATTTT
NA	TRBV5-6	TRBD2	TRBJ2-2	CASSEGLAVNTGELFF	TGTGCCAGCAGCGAGGGACTAGCGGTCAACACCGGGGAGCTGTTTTTT
many	TRBV6-5	TRBD2	TRBJ2-5	CASSYTITSGRETQYF	TGTGCCAGCAGTTACACCATCACTAGCGGGAGGGAGACCCAGTACTTC
many	TRBV27	TRBD1	TRBJ2-1	CASSLPGQYNEQFF	TGTGCCAGCAGTTTACCGGGACAGTACAATGAGCAGTTCTTC
NA	TRBV7-2	NA	TRBJ2-7	CASSSGHGGEQYF	TGTGCCAGCAGCTCGGGACATGGTGGGGAGCAGTACTTC
many	TRBV18	NA	TRBJ1-5	CASSPTAFSNQPQHF	TGTGCCAGCTCACCAACCGCATTCAGCAATCAGCCCCAGCATTTT
NA	TRBV27	NA	TRBJ2-1	CASSLSGGLGYNEQFF	TGTGCCAGCAGTTTATCGGGGGGGCTGGGGTACAATGAGCAGTTCTTC
many	TRBV16	NA	TRBJ2-1	CASSQSRSYEQFF	TGTGCCAGCAGCCAATCTAGGTCCTATGAGCAGTTCTTC
NA	TRBV27	NA	TRBJ2-2	CASSPTGTGELFF	TGTGCCAGCAGTCCCACAGGGACCGGGGAGCTGTTTTTT
many	TRBV6-6	NA	TRBJ1-4	CASSYLPGGGEKLFF	TGTGCCAGCAGTTACCTCCCGGGGGGCGGTGAAAAACTGTTTTTT
NA	TRBV14	NA	TRBJ1-6	CASSQAGQQLPLHF	TGTGCCAGCAGCCAAGCCGGACAGCAATTACCCCTCCACTTT
many	TRBV15	TRBD2	TRBJ2-1	CATSSPFLAGSSYNEQFF	TGTGCCACCAGCAGTCCCTTCCTAGCGGGTAGCTCCTACAATGAGCAGTTCTTC
NA	TRBV19	TRBD1	TRBJ2-7	CATALGTGLFYEQYF	TGTGCCACCGCCCTTGGGACAGGGCTATTCTACGAGCAGTACTTC
NA	TRBV7-8	TRBD1	TRBJ2-2	CASSFSRDRDTGELFF	TGTGCCAGCAGCTTTTCGCGGGACAGGGATACCGGGGAGCTGTTTTTT
NA	TRBV11-2	TRBD2	TRBJ2-7	CASGGLAGGEQYF	TGTGCCAGCGGCGGACTAGCGGGAGGCGAGCAGTACTTC
few	TRBV24-1	NA	TRBJ2-3	CATSVSSGQGIKAGGPPPTDTQYF	TGTGCCACCAGTGTTTCATCGGGACAGGGTATAAAAGCGGGAGGGCCCCCCCCCACAGATACGCAGTATTTT
many	TRBV7-2	NA	TRBJ2-7	CASSLAGTWGEQYF	TGTGCCAGCAGCTTAGCAGGGACTTGGGGCGAGCAGTACTTC
few	TRBV3-1	NA	TRBJ2-7	CASSQDGLTSYEQYF	TGTGCCAGCAGCCAAGATGGACTAACCAGCTACGAGCAGTACTTC
many	TRBV7-2	NA	TRBJ1-2	CASSLGGQGLNYGYTF	TGTGCCAGCAGCTTAGGGGGCCAGGGGTTAAACTATGGCTACACCTTC
NA	TRBV4-1	NA	TRBJ2-7	CASSQITRVHYEQYF	TGCGCCAGCAGCCAAATAACCAGGGTGCACTACGAGCAGTACTTC
NA	TRBV10-2	NA	TRBJ1-1	CASTHRDAEAFF	TGCGCCAGCACGCACCGAGACGCTGAAGCTTTCTTT
few	TRBV19	NA	TRBJ1-1	CASSAQVSTEAFF	TGTGCCAGTAGCGCACAGGTCTCCACTGAAGCTTTCTTT